These T cell receptor beta chains were read from a single sample in a study of T cell responses to AZD1222 COVID-19 vaccine. Method: immunoSEQ multiplex PCR; TCRdb's copy keeps in-frame clones and lacks some. The sample lists 90,000 to 130,000 clones, around 83% seen once, with 3% to 3.5% in the top ten. Sequenced material: peripheral blood, taken on day 0 of AZD1222 vaccination. The receptors derive from an adult in good health. Both conserved end residues are part of each CDR3. A D gene is named only where the DNA matches it firmly. The size field is filled for only some rows; it gives once, few, many or a size class.

j_gene | abundance | v_gene | d_gene | CDR3aa | CDR3nt
TRBJ1-2 | NA | TRBV28 | TRBD1 | CARDGQGTSYGYTF | TGTGCCAGGGACGGACAGGGGACCTCTTATGGCTACACCTTC
TRBJ2-5 | once | TRBV5-1 | NA | CASSPGLTQETQYF | TGCGCCAGCAGCCCCGGACTAACACAAGAGACCCAGTACTTC
TRBJ1-2 | NA | TRBV27 | TRBD1 | CASSFDRGAGYTF | TGTGCCAGCAGTTTCGACAGGGGGGCTGGCTACACCTTC
TRBJ2-5 | NA | TRBV2 | TRBD2 | CASSAERGIQETQYF | TGTGCCAGCAGTGCTGAGCGGGGAATCCAAGAGACCCAGTACTTC
TRBJ1-4 | NA | TRBV28 | NA | CASSLYEKLFF | TGTGCCAGCAGTTTATACGAAAAACTGTTTTTT
TRBJ1-2 | NA | TRBV27 | TRBD1 | CASRLRGQGAFYGYTF | TGTGCCAGCAGATTAAGGGGACAGGGGGCCTTCTATGGCTACACCTTC
TRBJ1-3 | once | TRBV5-1 | NA | CASRRGEGNTIYF | TGCGCCAGCAGACGTGGGGAAGGAAACACCATATATTTT
TRBJ1-5 | NA | TRBV24-1 | NA | CATSDPGWAADSNQPQHF | TGTGCCACCAGTGATCCGGGGTGGGCAGCCGATAGCAATCAGCCCCAGCATTTT
TRBJ1-2 | NA | TRBV7-8 | NA | CASSSIGDGYTF | TGTGCCAGCAGCTCCATCGGGGACGGCTACACCTTC
TRBJ1-4 | few | TRBV5-4 | NA | CASSRNQGTNEKLFF | TGTGCCAGCAGCCGTAATCAGGGAACTAATGAAAAACTGTTTTTT
TRBJ2-5 | NA | TRBV4-2 | NA | CASSQGRWAGVEQETQYF | TGTGCCAGCAGCCAAGGAAGGTGGGCGGGCGTGGAGCAAGAGACCCAGTACTTC